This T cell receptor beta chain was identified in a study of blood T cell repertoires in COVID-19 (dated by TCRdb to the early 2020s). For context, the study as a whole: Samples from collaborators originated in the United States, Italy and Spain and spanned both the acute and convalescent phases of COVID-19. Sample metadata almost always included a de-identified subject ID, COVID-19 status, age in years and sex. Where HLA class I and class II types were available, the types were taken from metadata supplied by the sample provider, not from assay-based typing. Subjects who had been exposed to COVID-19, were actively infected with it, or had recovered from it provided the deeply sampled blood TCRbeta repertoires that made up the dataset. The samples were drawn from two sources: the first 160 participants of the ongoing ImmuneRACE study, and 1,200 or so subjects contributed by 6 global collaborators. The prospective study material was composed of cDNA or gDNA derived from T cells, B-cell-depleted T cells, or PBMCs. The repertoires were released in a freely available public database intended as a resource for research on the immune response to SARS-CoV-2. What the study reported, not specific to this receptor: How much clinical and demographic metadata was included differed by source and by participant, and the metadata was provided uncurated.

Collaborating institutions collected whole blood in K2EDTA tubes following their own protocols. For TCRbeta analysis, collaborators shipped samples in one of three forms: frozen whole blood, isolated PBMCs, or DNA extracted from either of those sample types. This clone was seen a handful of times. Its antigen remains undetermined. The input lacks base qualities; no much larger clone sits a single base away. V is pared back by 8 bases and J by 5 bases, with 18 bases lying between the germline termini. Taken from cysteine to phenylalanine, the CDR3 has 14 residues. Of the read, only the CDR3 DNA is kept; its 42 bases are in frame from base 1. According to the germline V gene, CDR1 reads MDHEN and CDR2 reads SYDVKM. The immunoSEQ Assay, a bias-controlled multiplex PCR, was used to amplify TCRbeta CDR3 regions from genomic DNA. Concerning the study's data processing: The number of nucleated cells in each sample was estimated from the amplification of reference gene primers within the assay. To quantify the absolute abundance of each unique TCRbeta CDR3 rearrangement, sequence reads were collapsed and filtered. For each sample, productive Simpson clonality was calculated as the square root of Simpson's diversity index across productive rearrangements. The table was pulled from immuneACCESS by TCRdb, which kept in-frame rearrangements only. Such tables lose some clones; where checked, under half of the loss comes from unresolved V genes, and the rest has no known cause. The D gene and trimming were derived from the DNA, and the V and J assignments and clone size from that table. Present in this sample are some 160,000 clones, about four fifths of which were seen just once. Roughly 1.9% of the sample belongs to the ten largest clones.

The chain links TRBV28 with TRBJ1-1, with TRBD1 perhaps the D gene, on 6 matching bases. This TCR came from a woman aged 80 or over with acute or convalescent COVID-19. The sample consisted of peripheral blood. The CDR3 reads CASRGGGEATEAFF. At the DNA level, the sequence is TGTGCCAGCCGTGGGGGGGGCGAAGCGACTGAAGCTTTCTTT.